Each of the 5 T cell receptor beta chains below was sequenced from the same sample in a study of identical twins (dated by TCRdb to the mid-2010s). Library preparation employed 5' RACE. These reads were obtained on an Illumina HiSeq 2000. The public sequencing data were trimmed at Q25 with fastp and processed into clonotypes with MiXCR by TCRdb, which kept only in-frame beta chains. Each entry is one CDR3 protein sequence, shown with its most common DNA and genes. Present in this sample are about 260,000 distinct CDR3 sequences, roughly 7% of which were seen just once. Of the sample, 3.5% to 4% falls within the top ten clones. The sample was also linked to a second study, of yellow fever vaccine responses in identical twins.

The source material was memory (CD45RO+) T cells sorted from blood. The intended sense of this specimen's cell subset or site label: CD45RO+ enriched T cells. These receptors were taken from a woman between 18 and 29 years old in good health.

The CDR3: CASRLTATNEKLFF. In nucleotides, the CDR3 is TGTGCCAGCAGACTGACCGCAACTAATGAAAAACTGTTTTTT. The V call is TRBV6-1, the J call TRBJ1-4; D is unresolved. The germline CDR1 and CDR2 sequences are MNHNS and SASEGT. V lost 6 bases and J 0 bases, leaving 8 bases between the germline ends. This CDR3 comprises 14 residues.

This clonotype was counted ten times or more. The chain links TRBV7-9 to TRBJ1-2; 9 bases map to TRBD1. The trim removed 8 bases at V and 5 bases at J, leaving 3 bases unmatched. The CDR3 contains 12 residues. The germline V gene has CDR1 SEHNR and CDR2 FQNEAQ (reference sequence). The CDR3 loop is CASGQGSYGYTF. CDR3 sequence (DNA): TGTGCCAGCGGACAGGGGTCTTATGGCTACACCTTC.

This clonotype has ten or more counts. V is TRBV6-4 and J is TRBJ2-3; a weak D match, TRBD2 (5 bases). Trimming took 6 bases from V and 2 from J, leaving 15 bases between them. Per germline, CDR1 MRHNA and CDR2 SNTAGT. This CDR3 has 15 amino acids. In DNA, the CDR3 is TGTGCCAGCAGCCGCGGGCCTGGGAACACAGATACGCAGTATTTT. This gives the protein CASSRGPGNTDTQYF.

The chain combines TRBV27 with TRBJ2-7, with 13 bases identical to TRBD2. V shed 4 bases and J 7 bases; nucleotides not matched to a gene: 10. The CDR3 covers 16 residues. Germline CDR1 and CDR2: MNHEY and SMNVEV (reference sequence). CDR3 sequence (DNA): TGTGCCAGCAGTTCCAGGGGGACTAGCGGGACCGGTGAGCAGTACTTC. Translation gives CASSSRGTSGTGEQYF.

CDR3 residues: CSVEGGSGRYGYTF. In DNA, the CDR3 is TGCAGCGTTGAAGGCGGGTCGGGAAGGTATGGCTACACCTTC. The V gene is TRBV29-1, the J gene TRBJ1-2; D gene ambiguous. Germline-derived CDR1 and CDR2 are SQVTM and ANQGSEA. The CDR3 length is 14 residues. The V and J ends lost 1 base and 5 bases respectively, with 14 bases between them.